One and the same sample provided the 25 T cell receptor beta chains below, sequenced in a study of neurological immune-mediated disorders. Each CDR3 protein is one row after TCRdb ran MiXCR on the 5' RACE reads. The table includes about 65,000 distinct CDR3 sequences, 4.1% detected once. Sequences were obtained from PBMCs. These receptors came from a man between 50 and 59 years old with multiple sclerosis.

This clonotype was counted many times. The chain links TRBV4-2 to TRBJ1-1; 7 bases fit TRBD1. Per germline, CDR1 LGHNA and CDR2 YNFKEQ. With V trimmed by 1 base and J by 6 bases, 5 bases remained unmatched. The CDR3 is 14 amino acids. DNA of the CDR3: TGTGCCAGCAGCCAAGGTGAGGGGGCATCTGAAGCTTTCTTT. This encodes CASSQGEGASEAFF.

In its sample, this clonotype was seen many times. The CDR3 loop is CASSLAGGPTDTQYF. The CDR3 bases are TGTGCCAGCAGTTTAGCGGGGGGGCCCACAGATACGCAGTATTTT. The V call is TRBV4-2, the J call TRBJ2-3; TRBD2 agrees at 11 bases. V shed 6 bases and J 2 bases; nucleotides not matched to a gene: 4. The CDR3 is made up of 15 amino acids. CDR1 is LGHNA and CDR2 is YNFKEQ in the germline V gene.

V is TRBV7-8 and J is TRBJ2-7, with 9 positions matching TRBD1. The CDR3 has 13 amino acids. V shed 2 bases and J 6 bases; nucleotides not matched to a gene: 2. Germline loops: CDR1 SGHVS, CDR2 FQNEAQ. CDR3 in amino acids: CASSLSTGGEQYV. CDR3 nucleotide sequence: TGTGCCAGCAGCTTATCGACAGGGGGCGAGCAGTACGTC.

This clonotype was found many times. The CDR3 protein is CASSQETTGSNYGYTF. CDR3 coding DNA: TGTGCCAGCAGCCAAGAAACAACAGGGTCTAACTATGGCTACACCTTC. V gene TRBV4-2 combines with J gene TRBJ1-2; D is perhaps TRBD1 (6 bases). Germline CDR1 reads LGHNA; CDR2 reads YNFKEQ. CDR3 length: 16 amino acids. V was cut by 0 bases and J by 0 bases, with 11 bases left in between.

The table lists this clonotype with many counts. The chain has TRBV19 and TRBJ2-5, with 10 bases aligning to TRBD1. The CDR3 contains 15 residues. The germline V gene has CDR1 LNHDA and CDR2 SQIVND (reference sequence). The ends lost 3 bases at V and 5 bases at J; junction bases unmatched: 6. The CDR3 coding sequence is TGTGCCAGTAGTATTGACAGGGGGCACGGGGAGACCCAGTACTTC. This translates into CASSIDRGHGETQYF.

Ten or more counts support this clonotype. This rearrangement joins TRBV12-3 or TRBV12-4 to TRBJ2-7, with D unclear. Trimming cost V 10 bases and J 4 bases, with 17 bases left between them. The CDR3 consists of 13 residues. For the CDR3, the DNA is TGTGCCACCCGGTTGTCAGGAAGGTACGAGCAGTACTTC. It yields the protein CATRLSGRYEQYF.

This clonotype was seen many times. This rearrangement joins TRBV28 to TRBJ1-4; D remains ambiguous. Trimming shortened V by 7 bases and J by 7 bases, and 10 bases separated the two germline ends. Germline V gives CDR1 MDHEN, CDR2 SYDVKM. This CDR3 comprises 12 residues. This CDR3 reads CASKVGSEKLFF. CDR3 nucleotide sequence: TGTGCCAGCAAAGTGGGCAGTGAAAAACTGTTTTTT.

This clonotype appeared many times. The CDR3 DNA is TGTGCCAGCAGCGTAGGCTCCGGGGAGCTGTTTTTT. It translates to CASSVGSGELFF. The chain couples TRBV9 to TRBJ2-2; D uncertain. Germline-derived CDR1 and CDR2 are SGDLS and YYNGEE. There are 12 residues in the CDR3. Trimming cost V 0 bases and J 6 bases, with 3 bases left between them.

A note on this clonotype: This is likely a read error, given that the CDR3 carries no conserved phenylalanine or tryptophan at its end. It is unclear where the CDR3 begins or ends on the DNA, so no DNA is shown, and the CDR3 is as TCRdb lists it. The chain combines TRBV9 with TRBJ1-6. From germline, CDR1 is SGDLS and CDR2 YYNGEE. With termini counted, the CDR3 has 17 amino acids. CDR3 amino acids: CASSGGGTLDYNSPLHS.

This clonotype appeared many times. This rearrangement joins TRBV7-9 to TRBJ2-7, with D possibly TRBD1 on 6 matching bases. Trimming stripped 3 bases from V and 5 bases from J, with 11 bases between. CDR3 length: 13 residues. Per the germline V gene, CDR1 is SEHNR and CDR2 is FQNEAQ (reference sequence). The CDR3 is CASSLGAVDEQYV. CDR3 nucleotide sequence: TGTGCCAGCAGCTTGGGGGCTGTAGACGAGCAGTACGTC.

This chain joins TRBV7-9 and TRBJ1-1; TRBD1 might be the D (5 bases). The CDR3 runs to 14 residues. V dropped 4 bases and J dropped 5 bases, with 14 bases sitting between them. Germline CDR1 and CDR2: SEHNR and FQNEAQ (reference sequence). As DNA, the CDR3 is TGTGCCAGCAGCTCTGTTAATGGGGGAACTGAAGCTTTCTTT. Protein product: CASSSVNGGTEAFF.

At least ten counts were recorded for this clonotype. This chain joins TRBV3-1 and TRBJ2-1, with 8 bases lining up with TRBD1. The J segment lost 4 bases and the V segment lost 1 base, leaving 9 bases of the junction unmatched. CDR3 length: 17 amino acids. CDR1 is LGHDT, CDR2 YNNKEL, per germline (reference sequence). The CDR3 sequence: CASSQVLGQGEYNEQFF. CDR3 nucleotide sequence: TGTGCCAGCAGCCAAGTGCTTGGACAGGGAGAATACAATGAGCAGTTCTTC.

This clonotype was observed many times. The chain combines TRBV5-4 with TRBJ2-2; D remains unclear. V lost 0 bases and J lost 6, with 6 bases in between. Germline-derived CDR1 and CDR2 are SGHNT and YYREEE (reference sequence). CDR3 length equals 13 residues. The CDR3 here is CASSLGTSGELFF. In DNA form, the CDR3 reads TGTGCCAGCAGCTTGGGTACCTCCGGGGAGCTGTTTTTT.

This clonotype has a count of ten or more. This chain joins TRBV2 and TRBJ1-1; D possibly corresponds to TRBD1 (6 bases). This CDR3 spans 14 amino acids. Trimming took 5 bases from V and 4 from J, leaving 14 bases between them. CDR1 SNHLY and CDR2 FYNNEI come from the germline V gene. In nucleotides, the CDR3 is TGTGCCAGCAGTCCACAGGGAGGGAGCACTGAAGCTTTCTTT. As protein: CASSPQGGSTEAFF.

This clonotype was detected ten times or more. The chain employs TRBV6-6 and TRBJ2-7, with 7 bases lining up with TRBD2. Trimming cost V 7 bases and J 6 bases; bases outside gene matches: 15. The CDR3 is 15 amino acids. Germline CDR1 reads MNHNY; CDR2 reads SVGAGI (reference sequence). The CDR3 DNA reads TGTGCCAGCACCTTGGACGGGAGGTCTGCGGCCGAGCAGTACGTC. Translation: CASTLDGRSAAEQYV.

This clonotype came up many times. The chain links TRBV12-3 or TRBV12-4 to TRBJ2-3; 9 bases are a match to TRBD2. Trimming at V came to 0 bases and at J to 6 bases, leaving 10 bases not matched to a gene. The CDR3 totals 17 residues. The CDR3 DNA follows: TGTGCCAGCAGTTTAGCAGGGCTAGCGGGGAGGGCCGATACGCAGTATTTT. Protein: CASSLAGLAGRADTQYF.

The chain joins TRBV20-1 to TRBJ1-6; 9 bases fit TRBD1. The CDR3 is 13 amino acids. V trimming: 6 bases; J trimming: 7 bases; junction bases outside the gene matches: 4. Germline values: CDR1 DFQATT, CDR2 SNEGSKA (reference sequence). CDR3: CSARGTGNSPLHF. CDR3 bases: TGCAGTGCCCGGGGGACAGGGAATTCACCCCTCCACTTT.

This clonotype came up a few times. J is TRBJ2-3 and V is TRBV20-1, with a tentative D call TRBD2 (5 bases). Germline V gene data show CDR1 as DFQATT and CDR2 as SNEGSKA (reference sequence). V was shortened by 0 bases and J by 2 bases, with 21 bases between the two germline ends. The CDR3 consists of 18 residues. In DNA form, the CDR3 reads TGCAGTGCTAGAGACGCAGGTTCACTAGTCCCCATCACAGATACGCAGTATTTT. Its translation: CSARDAGSLVPITDTQYF.

Ten or more counts support this clonotype. V is TRBV7-9 and J is TRBJ1-1; no reliable D call. Germline CDR1 and CDR2: SEHNR and FQNEAQ (reference sequence). This CDR3 has 13 amino acids. V shed 0 bases and J shed 7 bases, with 9 bases lying between them. The CDR3 coding sequence is TGTGCCAGCAGCTTAGCGACACCCAGTGAAGCTTTCTTT. It specifies CASSLATPSEAFF.

This clonotype was seen at least ten times. At one boundary the junction diverges from the germline segment, which might be a read error. V usage is TRBV27 and J usage is TRBJ2-5; D unclear. Germline V CDR1 and CDR2: MNHEY, SMNVEV (reference sequence). The CDR3 length is 13 residues. CDR3 sequence: CASSSRRPTSLTF. Written as DNA, the CDR3 is TGTGCCAGCAGTTCCAGGCGGCCGACGAGTCTAACCTTC.

This clonotype was detected ten times or more. V gene TRBV7-2 combines with J gene TRBJ1-5; no clear D. The CDR3 extends over 16 amino acids. CDR1 SGHTA and CDR2 FQGNSA come from the germline V gene. Trimming took off 1 base at V and 0 bases at J, with 10 bases between the two ends. Here the CDR3 DNA reads TGTGCCAGCAGCTTAGGTAATTCCTATAGCAATCAGCCCCAGCATTTT. Translating it yields CASSLGNSYSNQPQHF.

Within the sample, this clonotype is medium-sized. This chain connects TRBV7-8 to TRBJ1-5; D is uncertain. Trimming stripped 3 bases from V and 4 bases from J, with 10 bases between. Germline lookup yields CDR1 SGHVS and CDR2 FQNEAQ. The CDR3 covers 14 residues. The CDR3 is CASSFFSRNQPQHF. The DNA of the CDR3 is TGTGCCAGCAGCTTCTTTTCTAGGAATCAGCCCCAGCATTTT.

This clonotype was observed at least ten times. The chain combines TRBV10-1 with TRBJ1-5; D call uncertain. CDR3 length equals 13 residues. Germline CDR1 and CDR2: WNHNN and SYGVQD (reference sequence). Trimming stripped 4 bases from V and 6 bases from J, with 10 bases between. The CDR3 reads CASSASATQPQHF. The DNA of the CDR3 is TGCGCCAGCAGTGCCAGTGCGACTCAGCCCCAGCATTTT.

This clonotype appeared many times. The genes are TRBV9 and TRBJ1-3; D not certain. The CDR3 is 15 residues long. With 0 bases removed from V and 0 bases from J, the gap between germline ends came to 7 bases. The germline V gene encodes CDR1 SGDLS and CDR2 YYNGEE. CDR3 sequence reads: CASSVDGFSGNTIYF. The DNA for the CDR3 is TGTGCCAGCAGCGTAGACGGGTTCTCTGGAAACACCATATATTTT.

This clonotype was observed at least ten times. The V call is TRBV6-6, the J call TRBJ2-3, with unresolved D. The CDR3 is 18 amino acids. Germline-derived CDR1 and CDR2 are MNHNY and SVGAGI (reference sequence). V dropped 0 bases and J dropped 5 bases, with 21 bases sitting between them. The CDR3: CASSYSFINGLTGDTQYF. CDR3 DNA: TGTGCCAGCAGTTACTCGTTTATCAACGGTCTAACCGGAGATACGCAGTATTTT.